Described below is a single T cell receptor beta chain sequence and its context. The target antigen is unknown. TCRdb reprocessed the reads with MiXCR, giving one entry per CDR3 protein. Found here are around 740,000 distinct CDR3 sequences, 35% to 45% of them singletons; the top ten hold 2.8%. CDR1 is MNHEY and CDR2 is SMNVEV in the germline V gene (reference sequence). V was clipped by 3 bases and J by 3 bases, with 9 bases between them. CDR3 length: 13 amino acids. The data are from a study of T cell repertoires in cytomegalovirus infection. Study-wide results and caveats: It was HLA-C-restricted CMV-specific TCR beta clonotypes that dominated the response ex vivo. CMV carriers with the relevant HLA were identified by cumulative public TCR beta family frequency.

The chain joins TRBV27 to TRBJ2-7, with D perhaps TRBD1 (5 bases). The sample was PBMCs. The clonotype was recovered from a human donor in good health (CMV status not recorded). Some clones in this sample may be carry-over from other donors' samples. The CDR3 region has the DNA TGTGCCAGCAGTTTGGGGCCCCTCTACGAGCAGTACTTC. As protein: CASSLGPLYEQYF.